Presented here are 20 T cell receptor beta chains from one specimen sequenced in a study of T cell responses to AZD1222 COVID-19 vaccine. Here immunoSEQ multiplex PCR was the method, and the copy in TCRdb shows in-frame clones only, minus some. Of over 95,000 clones in the sample, around nine tenths were seen once. Sequences were derived from peripheral blood, sampled 28 days after the second AZD1222 dose. The receptors were sampled from an adult who received the AZD1222 COVID-19 vaccine.

The genes are TRBV28 and TRBJ1-1, with 7 bases lining up with TRBD1. Losses at the gene ends were 3 bases for V and 4 bases for J; bases not matched to a gene: 8. The germline CDR1 and CDR2 sequences are MDHEN and SYDVKM. The CDR3 is 15 residues long. This CDR3 reads CASSLVQGGGTEAFF. The CDR3 DNA sequence: TGTGCCAGCAGTTTGGTGCAGGGGGGTGGCACTGAAGCTTTCTTT.

This clone was counted a single time. The chain employs TRBV28 and TRBJ2-1; no firm D call. Germline loops: CDR1 MDHEN, CDR2 SYDVKM. The CDR3 loop spans 14 amino acids. Trimming removed 5 bases from V and 8 bases from J, with 16 bases in between. CDR3 sequence (DNA): TGTGCCAGCAGTGGACCACCCCTAAGGCATGAGCAGTTCTTC. Translation gives CASSGPPLRHEQFF.

This chain uses TRBV19 with TRBJ2-3; 12 nucleotides match TRBD2. Germline lookup yields CDR1 LNHDA and CDR2 SQIVND (reference sequence). V was clipped by 9 bases and J by 5 bases; unmatched bases: 21. The CDR3 spans 19 residues. DNA for the CDR3: TGTGCCAGCAGACGGACAGACCATGGTCTAGCGGGAGGGCGAGATACGCAGTATTTT. Residues: CASRRTDHGLAGGRDTQYF.

J is TRBJ1-2 and V is TRBV29-1; D is ambiguous. This CDR3 comprises 14 residues. V was clipped by 1 base and J by 4 bases, with 13 bases between them. The germline CDR1 and CDR2 sequences are SQVTM and ANQGSEA. CDR3 nucleotides: TGCAGCGTTGAAGCGGAACAACGAACCTATGGCTACACCTTC. Translating gives CSVEAEQRTYGYTF.

V usage is TRBV6-1 and J usage is TRBJ2-7, with a possible D match to TRBD1 (7 bases). The CDR3 length is 15 residues. Germline CDR1 is MNHNS and CDR2 is SASEGT. V was clipped by 3 bases and J by 3 bases, with 15 bases between them. CDR3 amino acids: CASSERQGGDYEQYF. The CDR3, as DNA: TGTGCCAGCAGTGAGAGGCAGGGGGGTGACTACGAGCAGTACTTC.

The V call is TRBV10-1, the J call TRBJ1-2; D gene ambiguous. The germline gives CDR1 WNHNN, CDR2 SYGVQD (reference sequence). This CDR3 has 12 residues. Trimming took off 5 bases at V and 8 bases at J, with 12 bases between the two ends. CDR3 region: CASSSASGGYTF. In DNA form, the CDR3 reads TGCGCCAGCAGTTCTGCGTCCGGGGGCTACACCTTC.

The chain carries TRBV3-1 (or the pseudogene TRBV3-2) and TRBJ2-1, with TRBD1 identical over 7 bases. The CDR3 runs 14 residues. From germline, CDR1 is LGHDT and CDR2 YNNKEL (reference sequence). The ends lost 7 bases at V and 6 bases at J; junction bases unmatched: 9. CDR3 protein: CASTPGTELNEQFF. CDR3 sequence (DNA): TGTGCCAGCACCCCGGGGACAGAACTCAATGAGCAGTTCTTC.

This chain joins TRBV7-2 and TRBJ1-1; D gene unclear. Germline CDR1 is SGHTA and CDR2 is FQGNSA. The CDR3 consists of 14 residues. The V end lost 1 base, the J end lost 2 bases, and 8 bases lay between the germline ends. CDR3 region: CASSLGSVNTEAFF. The CDR3 DNA is TGTGCCAGCAGCTTAGGGTCAGTCAACACTGAAGCTTTCTTT.

This clone was seen only a few times. The CDR3 DNA reads TGTGCCAGCAGCCACGGGACAGGGGATGGCTACACCTTC. Translated, it gives CASSHGTGDGYTF. J is TRBJ1-2 and V is TRBV3-1 (or the pseudogene TRBV3-2), with 10 bases fitting TRBD1. Trimming at V came to 3 bases and at J to 6 bases, leaving 1 base not matched to a gene. The CDR3 consists of 13 residues. Germline V gene data show CDR1 as LGHDT and CDR2 as YNNKEL (reference sequence).

This chain connects TRBV25-1 to TRBJ2-2; 9 bases align to TRBD1. In germline, CDR1 is MGHDK, CDR2 SYGVNS. The CDR3 has 14 amino acids. Losses at the gene ends were 7 bases for V and 3 bases for J; bases not matched to a gene: 3. CDR3 nucleotide sequence: TGTGCCAGCACTAGACAGGGGGACACCGGGGAGCTGTTTTTT. Its translation: CASTRQGDTGELFF.

V gene TRBV18 combines with J gene TRBJ2-7; D is uncertain. V lost 2 bases, J lost 5 bases, and 13 bases lay in between. The germline CDR1 and CDR2 sequences are KGHSH and LQKENI. This CDR3 has 14 residues. The CDR3 loop reads CASSPGYEGDEQYF. CDR3 nucleotides: TGTGCCAGCTCACCAGGGTACGAAGGCGACGAGCAGTACTTC.

The V call is TRBV15, the J call TRBJ2-1; 8 bases align to TRBD2. With 0 bases clipped from V and 0 bases from J, the junction kept 16 bases outside the gene matches. Germline V gene sequence: CDR1 LNHNV, CDR2 YYDKDF (reference sequence). This CDR3 has 21 residues. The CDR3 sequence: CATSRDLPVYSGSHSYNEQFF. The CDR3 DNA follows: TGTGCCACCAGCAGAGATCTGCCGGTATACAGCGGGAGTCACTCCTACAATGAGCAGTTCTTC.

The chain couples TRBV19 to TRBJ1-5; unclear D gene. CDR1 LNHDA and CDR2 SQIVND come from the germline V gene (reference sequence). V shed 7 bases and J shed 4 bases, with 11 bases lying between them. The CDR3 consists of 13 residues. The CDR3 coding sequence is TGTGCCAGTAATAGGCAGCTTAATCAGCCCCAGCATTTT. Translated, it gives CASNRQLNQPQHF.

This rearrangement joins TRBV19 to TRBJ2-7; D gene uncertain. The germline CDR1 and CDR2 sequences are LNHDA and SQIVND (reference sequence). This CDR3 spans 11 amino acids. Trimming removed 8 bases at V and 0 bases at J, with 5 bases between. The CDR3 DNA follows: TGTGCCAGTTCCCTCTCCTACGAGCAGTACTTC. Its protein product is CASSLSYEQYF. The whole variable domain, remainder taken from reference TRBV19 and TRBJ2-7, is DGGITQSPKYLFRKEGQNVTLSCEQNLNHDAMYWYRQDPGQGLRLIYYSQIVNDFQKGDIAEGYSVSREKKESFPLTVTSAQKNPTAFYLCASSLSYEQYFGPGTRLTVT.

This chain uses TRBV7-3 with TRBJ1-1, with TRBD1 matching over 8 bases. The CDR3 is 14 amino acids. CDR1 SGHTA and CDR2 FQGTGA come from the germline V gene. Trimming at V came to 5 bases and at J to 5 bases, leaving 7 bases not matched to a gene. Written as DNA, the CDR3 is TGTGCCAGCAGCCAACAGGGGGAGGGTACTGAAGCTTTCTTT. The encoded protein is CASSQQGEGTEAFF.

A word on this clone: The sample holds other DNA sequences that translate to the same CDR3. The rearrangement joins TRBV30 to TRBJ1-3; D unresolved. CDR1 GTSNPN and CDR2 SVGIG come from the germline V gene (reference sequence). Trimming stripped 4 bases from V and 1 base from J, with 5 bases between. This CDR3 comprises 12 residues. The CDR3 here is CAWMDSGNTIYF. The CDR3 nucleotides are TGTGCCTGGATGGATTCTGGAAACACCATATATTTT.

The chain couples TRBV15 to TRBJ2-7; 10 bases match TRBD1. The CDR3 contains 16 residues. The V and J ends lost 0 bases and 2 bases, in that order; junction bases with no gene match: 4. Germline V lookup: CDR1 LNHNV, CDR2 YYDKDF (reference sequence). CDR3 nucleotides: TGTGCCACCAGCAGAGATGTAGGACAGGGGGCCTACGAGCAGTACTTC. It specifies CATSRDVGQGAYEQYF.

This clone has more than one count but fewer than ten. The CDR3 DNA is TGTGCCAGCACTTCCCAAGGGGGCTCTTATGGCTACACCTTC. Residues: CASTSQGGSYGYTF. The chain combines TRBV25-1 with TRBJ1-2, with TRBD1 matching over 7 bases. The length of the CDR3 is 14 residues. The germline CDR1 and CDR2 sequences are MGHDK and SYGVNS. Trimming cost V 7 bases and J 5 bases; bases outside gene matches: 10.

This chain uses TRBV2 with TRBJ2-7, with a weak D call TRBD1 (6 bases). Germline-derived CDR1 and CDR2 are SNHLY and FYNNEI. The CDR3 spans 12 residues. Trimming cost V 10 bases and J 0 bases, with 10 bases left between them. For the CDR3, the DNA is TGTGCCAACAGGGATGACTCCTACGAGCAGTACTTC. Its protein product is CANRDDSYEQYF.

This chain's CDR3 is CASRDSTEPEAFF. The DNA of the CDR3 is TGTGCCAGTAGGGACAGCACGGAACCTGAAGCTTTCTTT. The rearrangement joins TRBV19 to TRBJ1-1; perhaps TRBD1 as D (6 bases). V was clipped by 6 bases and J by 6 bases, with 14 bases between them. Germline V lookup: CDR1 LNHDA, CDR2 SQIVND (reference sequence). The CDR3 has 13 residues.